This passage covers 11 T cell receptor beta chains from one sample sequenced in a study of blood T cell repertoires in COVID-19. This table comes from immunoSEQ multiplex PCR, and its TCRdb copy is limited to in-frame clones, with some not included. The sample gives roughly 150,000 clones, approximately 90% of which show up once; roughly 1.9% is in the top ten. Sequencing was performed on peripheral blood. The receptors shown here come from a man aged 50 to 59 who had recovered from COVID-19.

The rearrangement joins TRBV28 to TRBJ1-2, with 8 bases fitting TRBD1. Germline trimming cut 6 bases from V and 8 bases from J; bases unmatched to any gene: 5. Germline assignment: CDR1 MDHEN and CDR2 SYDVKM. This CDR3 has 12 amino acids. The CDR3 DNA reads TGTGCCAGCAGGCGGACAGGGAAAGGCTACACCTTC. It yields the protein CASRRTGKGYTF.

The chain links TRBV7-2 to TRBJ2-5; 10 nucleotides match TRBD2. Trimming at V came to 5 bases and at J to 10 bases, leaving 13 bases not matched to a gene. This CDR3 contains 15 residues. Per the germline V gene, CDR1 is SGHTA and CDR2 is FQGNSA. The CDR3 nucleotides are TGTGCCAGCAGCCAAGGTCGGAGCGGGGGGGCGATCCAGTACTTC. As protein: CASSQGRSGGAIQYF.

In its sample, this clone was seen once. This chain uses TRBV24-1 with TRBJ1-2; a weak D match, TRBD1 (6 bases). V gave up 4 bases and J gave up 4 bases, with 12 bases separating them. Germline V lookup: CDR1 KGHDR, CDR2 SFDVKD. The CDR3 consists of 14 residues. CDR3 sequence reads: CATSETTGPYGYTF. The DNA for the CDR3 is TGTGCCACCAGTGAAACTACAGGGCCCTATGGCTACACCTTC.

J is TRBJ2-1 and V is TRBV19; D may be TRBD2 (5 bases). The CDR3 is 15 residues long. Germline-derived CDR1 and CDR2 are LNHDA and SQIVND (reference sequence). Trimming pared 6 bases from V and 3 bases from J, leaving 15 bases between. CDR3 nucleotide sequence: TGTGCCAGTAGCCACCGGACTCGACTCTACAATGAGCAGTTCTTC. It specifies CASSHRTRLYNEQFF.

This sequence joins TRBV6-5 and TRBJ2-1; 13 nucleotides match TRBD2. V was pared by 8 bases and J by 6 bases, with 7 bases of the junction left unmatched. The CDR3 length is 15 residues. The V gene's germline CDR1 is MNHEY and CDR2 SVGAGI. CDR3 sequence reads: CASGWGLAGSNEQFF. The CDR3 DNA reads as TGTGCCAGCGGTTGGGGACTAGCGGGGTCCAATGAGCAGTTCTTC.

The chain recombines TRBV7-2 with TRBJ2-3; D is perhaps TRBD2 (6 bases). Germline-derived CDR1 and CDR2 are SGHTA and FQGNSA. This CDR3 is built from 13 residues. Trimming removed 2 bases from V and 6 bases from J, with 9 bases in between. The CDR3 spells CASSLLSGDTQYF. The CDR3 bases are TGTGCCAGCAGCTTACTGAGCGGGGATACGCAGTATTTT.

The chain employs TRBV6-2 or TRBV6-3 and TRBJ1-1; TRBD1 aligns across 7 bases. Germline V lookup: CDR1 MNHEY, CDR2 SVGEGT. The CDR3 sequence is 15 residues long. The junction had 7 bases not matched to a gene; V was cut back by 5 bases and J by 1 base. CDR3 DNA sequence: TGTGCCAGCAGTCCGACAGGGCTTACGAACACTGAAGCTTTCTTT. It specifies CASSPTGLTNTEAFF.

This clone was recorded a few times. The rearrangement links TRBV10-1 to TRBJ2-3, with D possibly matching TRBD2 (7 bases). Germline loops: CDR1 WNHNN, CDR2 SYGVQD (reference sequence). V lost 0 bases, J lost 3 bases, and 10 bases lay in between. This CDR3 is 15 amino acids long. CDR3 bases: TGCGCCAGCAGTGAGTCGGCGGGGGCGACAGATACGCAGTATTTT. It is translated as CASSESAGATDTQYF.

The chain uses TRBV5-1 and TRBJ2-5, with D possibly being TRBD2 (5 bases). The V gene's germline CDR1 is SGHRS and CDR2 YFSETQ. Between the trimmed V and J ends, which lost 7 bases and 5 bases, there was a span of 21 bases. The CDR3 has 15 residues. In DNA form, the CDR3 reads TGCGCCAGCCGTGTCGCCGGGAAAAACCTGGAGACCCAGTACTTC. This codes for CASRVAGKNLETQYF.

This clone was detected a few times. The V gene is TRBV12-3 or TRBV12-4, the J gene TRBJ2-5; D is unresolved. V was shortened by 7 bases and J by 5 bases, with 14 bases between the two germline ends. This CDR3 has 13 amino acids. The DNA for the CDR3 is TGTGCCAGCACCGTGACTGTTGGGGAGACCCAGTACTTC. It translates to CASTVTVGETQYF.

The chain is built from TRBV5-6 and TRBJ1-4; TRBD1 agrees at 7 bases. Germline V gives CDR1 SGHDT, CDR2 YYEEEE. The V segment lost 6 bases and the J segment 4 bases; nucleotides outside the gene matches: 3. The length of the CDR3 is 13 residues. CDR3 region: CASTDRYNEKLFF. The CDR3 DNA reads TGTGCCAGCACGGACAGGTATAATGAAAAACTGTTTTTT.